These 16 T cell receptor beta chains share one sample of origin, sequenced in a study of blood T cell repertoires in COVID-19. Here immunoSEQ multiplex PCR was the method, and the copy in TCRdb shows in-frame clones only, minus some. Of a few hundred thousand clones listed, 80% to 90% are singletons. Sequences were obtained from PBMCs or T cells enriched from blood (not recorded which). The receptors originated from a man aged 25 to 40 who had recovered from COVID-19.

Here the CDR3 reads CASSNRQGAYTEQFF. The CDR3 DNA reads TGTGCCAGCAGCAACCGACAGGGGGCATATACTGAGCAGTTCTTC. This rearrangement joins TRBV21-1 to TRBJ2-1; whether TRBD1, the table's D call, matches the DNA was not checked. TRBV21-1 corresponds to a pseudogene. The CDR3 contains 15 residues.

The J gene is TRBJ1-5, the V gene TRBV30; D is uncertain. V was cut by 1 base and J by 2 bases, with 12 bases left in between. CDR1 GTSNPN and CDR2 SVGIG come from the germline V gene (reference sequence). The CDR3 is 15 amino acids. The CDR3 protein is CAWSAPPGGNQPQHF. The CDR3 region has the DNA TGTGCCTGGAGTGCCCCGCCCGGGGGCAATCAGCCCCAGCATTTT.

The chain recombines TRBV6-2 or TRBV6-3 with TRBJ1-6; 7 bases align to TRBD1. J gave up 0 bases and V 0 bases, and 2 bases lay outside the gene matches. Germline V lookup: CDR1 MNHEY, CDR2 SVGEGT. CDR3 length: 17 amino acids. The CDR3 is CASSYSGDSSYNSPLHF. Here the CDR3 DNA reads TGTGCCAGCAGTTACTCTGGGGACAGCTCCTATAATTCACCCCTCCACTTT.

The CDR3 DNA reads TGTGCCAGCAGTTTATACGGGCGGGGGGGTTCAGATACGCAGTATTTT. As protein: CASSLYGRGGSDTQYF. The gene calls are TRBV27 and TRBJ2-3; 9 nucleotides agree with TRBD2. The V gene end was trimmed by 1 base and the J gene end by 4 bases; junction bases not matched to a gene: 6. This CDR3 is 16 amino acids long. CDR1 and CDR2 (germline): MNHEY, SMNVEV (reference sequence).

The chain has TRBV5-1 and TRBJ2-3; D is possibly TRBD1 (5 bases). Trimming removed 4 bases from V and 2 bases from J, with 11 bases in between. Germline CDR1 reads SGHRS; CDR2 reads YFSETQ. The CDR3 runs 14 residues. CDR3 DNA: TGCGCCAGCAGCCAAGACAGAAACACAGATACGCAGTATTTT. It codes for CASSQDRNTDTQYF. Together with reference TRBV5-1 and TRBJ2-3, the CDR3 gives the full variable domain: KAGVTQTPRYLIKTRGQQVTLSCSPISGHRSVSWYQQTPGQGLQFLFEYFSETQRNKGNFPGRFSGRQFSNSRSEMNVSTLELGDSALYLCASSQDRNTDTQYFGPGTRLTVL.

The chain is built from TRBV3-1 (or the pseudogene TRBV3-2) and TRBJ2-2; D is perhaps TRBD2 (6 bases). V lost 0 bases to trimming and J lost 5 bases, with 16 bases between them. Looked up from germline, CDR1 is LGHDT and CDR2 is YNNKEL (reference sequence). The CDR3 covers 17 residues. CDR3 protein: CASSQDLGGGMTGELFF. The CDR3 DNA reads as TGTGCCAGCAGCCAAGATCTGGGTGGGGGGATGACCGGGGAGCTGTTTTTT.

This chain joins TRBV2 and TRBJ1-1, with TRBD1 matching over 9 bases. The CDR3 extends over 14 amino acids. In germline, CDR1 is SNHLY, CDR2 FYNNEI. Trimming removed 6 bases from V and 3 bases from J; junction bases left unmatched: 5. CDR3 bases: TGTGCCAGCAGGGACAGGGGCTTATACACTGAAGCTTTCTTT. This sequence encodes CASRDRGLYTEAFF.

CDR3 loop: CASSYEAVNSPLHF. The CDR3 DNA reads TGTGCCAGCAGTTACGAGGCTGTGAATTCACCCCTCCACTTT. The chain carries TRBV6-6 and TRBJ1-6; D is unclear. The CDR3 is made up of 14 amino acids. V gave up 2 bases and J gave up 7 bases, with 9 bases separating them. Germline lookup yields CDR1 MNHNY and CDR2 SVGAGI (reference sequence).

The chain employs TRBV15 and TRBJ2-2; D perhaps matches TRBD2 (6 bases). The germline V gene has CDR1 LNHNV and CDR2 YYDKDF (reference sequence). The V end was cut by 5 bases, the J end by 11 bases, with 15 bases between. This CDR3 has 13 amino acids. The CDR3 DNA sequence: TGTGCCACCAGCCCCCGGGGGTCGGCAGAGCTGTTTTTT. This gives the protein CATSPRGSAELFF.

V gene TRBV10-3 combines with J gene TRBJ1-3; the D is unclear. There are 15 residues in the CDR3. Trimming left V 0 bases short and J 2 bases short, with 8 bases between. CDR1 is ENHRY and CDR2 is SYGVKD in the germline V gene. The CDR3 is CAISESGGTGNTIYF. CDR3 nucleotide sequence: TGTGCCATCAGTGAGTCGGGAGGTACTGGAAACACCATATATTTT.

The chain recombines TRBV2 with TRBJ1-3; D is perhaps TRBD1 (5 bases). CDR1 SNHLY and CDR2 FYNNEI come from the germline V gene. V gave up 6 bases and J gave up 0 bases, with 18 bases separating them. The CDR3 has 17 residues. CDR3: CASSQLGRGFSGNTIYF. The CDR3 region has the DNA TGTGCCAGCAGCCAGTTGGGGCGGGGTTTCTCTGGAAACACCATATATTTT. The full variable domain, its missing parts supplied by reference TRBV2 and TRBJ1-3, is EPEVTQTPSHQVTQMGQEVILRCVPISNHLYFYWYRQILGQKVEFLVSFYNNEISEKSEIFDDQFSVERPDGSNFTLKIRSTKLEDSAMYFCASSQLGRGFSGNTIYFGEGSWLTVV.

The J gene is TRBJ2-7, the V gene TRBV3-1 (or the pseudogene TRBV3-2), with 11 bases identical to TRBD2. Germline-derived CDR1 and CDR2 are LGHDT and YNNKEL (reference sequence). The CDR3 has 15 residues. V trimming: 0 bases; J trimming: 9 bases; junction bases outside the gene matches: 7. CDR3 nucleotide sequence: TGTGCCAGCAGCCAAGATATGGTAGCGGGGGGGAGGCAGTACTTC. It encodes CASSQDMVAGGRQYF.

The chain employs TRBV29-1 and TRBJ2-2, with D possibly matching TRBD1 (6 bases). Trimming pared 4 bases from V and 2 bases from J, leaving 8 bases between. CDR1 and CDR2 from the germline V gene are SQVTM and ANQGSEA. The CDR3 sequence is 13 residues long. The CDR3 region has the DNA TGCAGCGTTGGGACAGTCAACACCGGGGAGCTGTTTTTT. It encodes CSVGTVNTGELFF.

This clone was seen more than once but under ten times. V and J are TRBV5-1 and TRBJ2-3; the D gene is possibly TRBD1 (5 bases). Between the trimmed V and J ends, which lost 0 bases and 6 bases, there was a span of 5 bases. The germline CDR1 and CDR2 sequences are SGHRS and YFSETQ. CDR3 length: 12 amino acids. The DNA of the CDR3 is TGCGCCAGCAGCTTGGAGGGGGATACGCAGTATTTT. It yields the protein CASSLEGDTQYF. The entire variable domain, with the rest obtained from reference TRBV5-1 and TRBJ2-3, is as follows: KAGVTQTPRYLIKTRGQQVTLSCSPISGHRSVSWYQQTPGQGLQFLFEYFSETQRNKGNFPGRFSGRQFSNSRSEMNVSTLELGDSALYLCASSLEGDTQYFGPGTRLTVL.

The chain employs TRBV4-1 and TRBJ1-1; TRBD1 aligns across 8 bases. The germline CDR1 and CDR2 sequences are MGHRA and YSYEKL. V dropped 1 base and J dropped 1; count of bases not matched to a gene: 5. This CDR3 comprises 16 residues. The CDR3 protein is CASSQGTGLGNTEAFF. The CDR3 region has the DNA TGCGCCAGCAGCCAAGGGACAGGGTTAGGGAACACTGAAGCTTTCTTT.

The chain couples TRBV19 to TRBJ1-2; a possible D gene is TRBD1 (5 bases). The germline V and J ends were trimmed by 3 bases and 7 bases, with 15 bases remaining between them. The CDR3 consists of 14 residues. In germline, CDR1 is LNHDA, CDR2 SQIVND (reference sequence). This CDR3 reads CASSMTRGMGGYTF. DNA for the CDR3: TGTGCCAGTAGTATGACAAGGGGCATGGGTGGCTACACCTTC.